The source of this T cell receptor (beta chain) is a study of tumor-infiltrating lymphocytes in primary liver carcinoma. The wider study: The patient group consisted of men and women aged 30 to 69 years.

Germline loops: CDR1 SQVTM, CDR2 ANQGSEA. The CDR3 sequence is 12 residues long. V was pared by 5 bases and J by 10 bases, with 6 bases of the junction left unmatched. The input was around 500 ng total RNA; TCR beta cDNA was made from it with a constant-region primer. Library construction for TCR beta comprised three nested multiplex PCR rounds performed with slightly modified ARM-PCR. The opening two PCR rounds, about 10 cycles each, paired TRBV1-TRBV30 forward primers with a C-beta reverse primer. TCRdb re-analysed the multiplex PCR reads in MiXCR, keeping a single row per CDR3 protein. Of about 97,000 distinct CDR3 sequences listed, approximately 70% are singletons. Regarding the study as a whole: Relative to tumor region pairs, the tumor-adjacent and tumor-blood pairs showed overlap that was lower.

In the case of this clonotype: What it binds is unknown.

Both RNA and DNA were isolated together from roughly 20-30 mg of bulk tissue that had not been sorted. The clonotype originates from a woman aged 60-75 years with primary liver carcinoma and hepatitis B virus infection. The J gene is TRBJ1-5, the V gene TRBV29-1; 9 positions agree with TRBD1. The sequencing sample was made of liver tumor tissue from sampling region 2. Subset noted: tumor region T2, inferior pole. CDR3 nucleotides: TGCAGCGTTCGGACAGGGGCTCAACCCCAGCATTTT. Its protein product is CSVRTGAQPQHF.